This TCR beta chain stems from a study of shared clonotypes between healthy human individuals. Looking at the study overall: CD8 memory received one plate per donor, CD8 naive two, CD4 memory three and CD4 naive three.

Clones were read by immunoSEQ multiplex PCR, and TCRdb kept only the in-frame ones, dropping some. The sample contains millions of clones, just under 95% of which appear only once. The CDR3 has 14 residues. The germline V gene encodes CDR1 MDHEN and CDR2 SYDVKM. The germline V and J ends were trimmed by 4 bases and 7 bases, with 13 bases remaining between them. Naive CD8 isolation took CD45RO-negative cells positively selected for CCR7 and excluded terminally differentiated effector memory CD45RA+ cells. Regarding the study as a whole: Sharing of clonotypes among donors was expected to vary with sequencing depth. Naive subsets typically showed greater estimated richness than memory subsets. Sampling covered blood only; tissue repertoires likely differ.

Remarks on this clone: The antigen is undetermined.

This receptor was identified in a man younger than 30 in good health. The gene calls are TRBV28 and TRBJ1-4; TRBD1 might be the D (5 bases). Sample: naive CD8+ T cells sorted from blood. In DNA form, the CDR3 reads TGTGCCAGCAGTTCCGGCAGGGAGGGTGAAAAACTGTTTTTT. Protein product: CASSSGREGEKLFF.